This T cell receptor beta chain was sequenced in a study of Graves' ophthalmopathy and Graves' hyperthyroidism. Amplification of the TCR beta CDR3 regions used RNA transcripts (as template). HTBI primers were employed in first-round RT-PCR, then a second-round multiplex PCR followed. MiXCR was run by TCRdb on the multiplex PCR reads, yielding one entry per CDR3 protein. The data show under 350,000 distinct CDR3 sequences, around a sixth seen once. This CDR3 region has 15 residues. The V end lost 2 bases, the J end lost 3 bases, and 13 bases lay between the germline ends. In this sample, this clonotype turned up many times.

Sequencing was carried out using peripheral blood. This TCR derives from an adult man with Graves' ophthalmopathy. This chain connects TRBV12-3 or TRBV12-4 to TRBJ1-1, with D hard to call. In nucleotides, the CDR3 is TGTGCCAGCAGTTTAAAAGCGGCGCCAGACACTGAAGCTTTCTTT. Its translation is CASSLKAAPDTEAFF.